The following is a T cell receptor beta chain sequence with its context. Its antigen is unknown. The record originates from a study of T-cell memory formation after mild COVID-19. Across the study: There were largely donor-specific TCR clusters.

The CDR3 length is 18 residues. The germline V gene encodes CDR1 LGHDT and CDR2 YNNKEL (reference sequence). V gave up 2 bases and J gave up 3 bases; unmatched junction bases: 9. Study-level points and caveats: CD4+ bias marked clones expanding day 15 to 37, unlike balanced contracting clones. Nothing showed for sure that second-wave clones peaking on day 37 were SARS-CoV-2 specific.

Each CDR3 protein gets one entry after TCRdb re-called the 5' RACE reads with MiXCR. The top ten clones hold approximately 8.1% of a sample with 400,000 to 500,000 distinct CDR3 sequences, 20% of them seen once. J is TRBJ2-1 and V is TRBV3-1; 11 nucleotides line up with TRBD1. The TCR originated in an adult woman who had mild COVID-19 (a few samples of this study predate the infection). Cell type and time point are not known. Material: PBMCs or a T cell subset sorted from them (not recorded which). CDR3: CASSQKSFGTGGYNEQFF. CDR3 in DNA: TGTGCCAGCAGCCAAAAGTCGTTCGGGACAGGGGGCTACAATGAGCAGTTCTTC.